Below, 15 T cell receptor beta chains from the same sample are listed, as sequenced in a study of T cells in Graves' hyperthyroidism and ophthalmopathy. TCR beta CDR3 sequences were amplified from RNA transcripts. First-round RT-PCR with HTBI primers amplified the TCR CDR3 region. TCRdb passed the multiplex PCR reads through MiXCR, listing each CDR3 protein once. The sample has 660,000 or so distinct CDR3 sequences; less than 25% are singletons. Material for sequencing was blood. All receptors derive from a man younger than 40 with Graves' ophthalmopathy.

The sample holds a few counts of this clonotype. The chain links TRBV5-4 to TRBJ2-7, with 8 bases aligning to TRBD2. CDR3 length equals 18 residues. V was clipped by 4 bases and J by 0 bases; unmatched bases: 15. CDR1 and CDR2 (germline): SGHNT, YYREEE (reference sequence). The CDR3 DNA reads TGTGCCAGCAGCCCAACGCCACCCGGGGGGGACTACTCCTACGAGCAGTACTTC. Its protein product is CASSPTPPGGDYSYEQYF.

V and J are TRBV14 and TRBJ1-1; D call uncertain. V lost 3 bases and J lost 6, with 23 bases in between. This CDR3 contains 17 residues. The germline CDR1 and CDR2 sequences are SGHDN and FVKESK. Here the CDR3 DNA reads TGTGCCAGCAGCCATCGACTGATATCCGCGAAAGGAGCTGAAGCTTTCTTT. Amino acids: CASSHRLISAKGAEAFF.

This CDR3 reads CASSPQTGEMAYEQYF. CDR3 in DNA: TGTGCCAGCAGCCCACAGACGGGAGAAATGGCCTACGAGCAGTACTTC. This chain joins TRBV7-9 and TRBJ2-7; TRBD2 is a possible D gene (6 bases). This CDR3 region has 16 residues. The germline V and J ends were trimmed by 5 bases and 2 bases, with 19 bases remaining between them. Germline CDR1 is SEHNR and CDR2 is FQNEAQ (reference sequence).

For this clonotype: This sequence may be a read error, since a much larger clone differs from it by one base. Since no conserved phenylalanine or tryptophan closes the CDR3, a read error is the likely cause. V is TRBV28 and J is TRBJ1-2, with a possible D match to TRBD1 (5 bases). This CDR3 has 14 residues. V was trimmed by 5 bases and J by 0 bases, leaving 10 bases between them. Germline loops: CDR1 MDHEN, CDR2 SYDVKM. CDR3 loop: CASSLQGTNYGYTL. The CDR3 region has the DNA TGTGCCAGCAGTCTTCAGGGAACTAACTATGGCTACACCCTC.

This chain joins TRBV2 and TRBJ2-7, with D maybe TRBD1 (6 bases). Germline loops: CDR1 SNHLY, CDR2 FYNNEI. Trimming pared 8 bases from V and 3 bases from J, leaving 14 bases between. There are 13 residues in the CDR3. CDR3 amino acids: CASGQSRIYEQYF. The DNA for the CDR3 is TGTGCCAGCGGACAGTCCAGGATCTACGAGCAGTACTTC.

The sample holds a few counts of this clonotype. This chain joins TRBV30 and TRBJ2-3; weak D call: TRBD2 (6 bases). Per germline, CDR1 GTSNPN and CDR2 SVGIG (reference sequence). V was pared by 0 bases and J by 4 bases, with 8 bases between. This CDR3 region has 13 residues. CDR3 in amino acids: CAWSVLAPDTQYF. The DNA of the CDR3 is TGTGCCTGGAGTGTACTAGCCCCAGATACGCAGTATTTT.

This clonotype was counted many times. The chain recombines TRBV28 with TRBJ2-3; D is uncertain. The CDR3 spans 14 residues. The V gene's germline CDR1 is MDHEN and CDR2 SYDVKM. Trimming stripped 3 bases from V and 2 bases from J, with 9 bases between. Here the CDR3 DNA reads TGTGCCAGCAGTTTGGTTAGCCTCACAGATACGCAGTATTTT. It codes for CASSLVSLTDTQYF.

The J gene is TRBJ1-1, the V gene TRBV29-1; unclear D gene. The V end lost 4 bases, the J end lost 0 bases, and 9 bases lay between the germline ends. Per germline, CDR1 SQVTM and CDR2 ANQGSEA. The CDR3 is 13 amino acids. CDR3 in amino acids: CSVAASMNTEAFF. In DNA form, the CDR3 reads TGCAGCGTTGCGGCGAGTATGAACACTGAAGCTTTCTTT.

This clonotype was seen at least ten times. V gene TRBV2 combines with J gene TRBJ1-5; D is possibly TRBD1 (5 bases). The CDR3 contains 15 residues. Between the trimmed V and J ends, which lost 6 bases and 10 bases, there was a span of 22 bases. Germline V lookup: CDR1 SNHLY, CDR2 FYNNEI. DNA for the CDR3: TGTGCCAGCAGGGATGGACGGACGCCTACAGGCCCCCAGCATTTT. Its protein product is CASRDGRTPTGPQHF.

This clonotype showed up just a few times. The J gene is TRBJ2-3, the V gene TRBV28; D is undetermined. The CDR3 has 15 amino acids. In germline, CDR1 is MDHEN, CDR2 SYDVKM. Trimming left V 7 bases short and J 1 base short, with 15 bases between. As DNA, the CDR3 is TGTGCCAGCAATTTTGAGAAAGGTGGCACAGATACGCAGTATTTT. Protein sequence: CASNFEKGGTDTQYF.

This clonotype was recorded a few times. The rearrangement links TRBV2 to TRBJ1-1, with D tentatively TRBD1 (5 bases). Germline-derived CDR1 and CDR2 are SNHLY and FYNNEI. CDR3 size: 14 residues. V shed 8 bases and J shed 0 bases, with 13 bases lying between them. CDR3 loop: CASPPEGLNTEAFF. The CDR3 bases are TGTGCCAGCCCCCCGGAGGGGCTGAACACTGAAGCTTTCTTT.

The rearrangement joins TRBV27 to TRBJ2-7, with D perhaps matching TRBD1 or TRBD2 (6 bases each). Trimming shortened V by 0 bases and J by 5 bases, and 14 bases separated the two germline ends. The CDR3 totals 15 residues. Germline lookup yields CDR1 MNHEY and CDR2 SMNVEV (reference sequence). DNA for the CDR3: TGTGCCAGCAGTTTATCGAGGGGGGAAGGGGACGAGCAGTACTTC. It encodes CASSLSRGEGDEQYF.

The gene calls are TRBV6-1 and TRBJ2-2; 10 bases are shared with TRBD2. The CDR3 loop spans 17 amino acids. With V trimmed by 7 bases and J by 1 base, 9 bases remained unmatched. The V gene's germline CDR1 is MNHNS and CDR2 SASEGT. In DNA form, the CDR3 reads TGTGCCAGCACCGATAGGGAGCGGGAGGGGAACACCGGGGAGCTGTTTTTT. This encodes CASTDREREGNTGELFF.

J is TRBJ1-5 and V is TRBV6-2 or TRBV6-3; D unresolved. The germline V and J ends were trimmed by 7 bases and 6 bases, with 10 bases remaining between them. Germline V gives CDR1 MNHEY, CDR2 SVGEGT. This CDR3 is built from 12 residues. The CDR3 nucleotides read TGTGCCAGCATCCAGGAGTTTCAGCCCCAGCATTTT. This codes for CASIQEFQPQHF.

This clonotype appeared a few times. The CDR3, as DNA: TGTGCCATCAGGTCAGATCGGGAGCTGTTTTTT. It translates to CAIRSDRELFF. The chain has TRBV10-3 and TRBJ2-2; no definite D call. Trimming shortened V by 6 bases and J by 9 bases, and 8 bases separated the two germline ends. The germline gives CDR1 ENHRY, CDR2 SYGVKD. The CDR3 has 11 residues.